One T cell receptor (beta chain) is described in this entry. The data derive from a study of blood T cell repertoires in COVID-19. About the study: Samples taken during acute and convalescent COVID-19 were collected in the United States, Italy and Spain. Sample material is recorded as cDNA or gDNA derived from T cells, B-cell-depleted T cells, or PBMCs.

Study processing details: Reference gene primer amplification in the assay estimated nucleated cell counts. Only in-frame clones appear in the TCRdb table, and some are missing; sequencing was by immunoSEQ multiplex PCR. V and J calls and clone size are as listed in that table; D and trimming were resolved from the DNA. The profile shows about 250,000 clones, 70% to 90% of them singletons. The sequence was collected from a woman between 25 and 40 years old with acute or convalescent COVID-19. The sequenced sample consisted of peripheral blood.

CDR3: CAWRGTVQGNSPLHF. The DNA for the CDR3 is TGTGCCTGGAGAGGGACAGTCCAAGGGAATTCACCCCTCCACTTT. The V and J genes are TRBV30 and TRBJ1-6; 7 bases are shared with TRBD1. The germline gives CDR1 GTSNPN, CDR2 SVGIG (reference sequence). The CDR3 is 15 amino acids. V lost 3 bases to trimming and J lost 7 bases; unmatched junction nucleotides: 9.